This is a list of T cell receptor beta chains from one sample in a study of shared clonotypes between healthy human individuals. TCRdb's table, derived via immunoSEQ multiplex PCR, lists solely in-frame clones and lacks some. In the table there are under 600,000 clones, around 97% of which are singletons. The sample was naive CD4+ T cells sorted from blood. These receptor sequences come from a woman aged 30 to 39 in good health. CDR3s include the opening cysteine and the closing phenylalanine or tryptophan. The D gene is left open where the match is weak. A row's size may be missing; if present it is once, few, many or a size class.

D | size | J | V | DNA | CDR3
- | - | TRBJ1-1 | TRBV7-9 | TGTGCCAGCAGCCCTTACACTGAAGCTTTCTTT | CASSPYTEAFF
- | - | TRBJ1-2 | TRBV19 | TGTGCCAGTAGTATATTCGAGGGCGGCTACACCTTC | CASSIFEGGYTF
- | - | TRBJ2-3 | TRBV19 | TGTGCCAGTAGTGGAGGGGCGGGTTCGTCTTTT | CASSGGAGSSF
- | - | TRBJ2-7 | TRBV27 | TGTGCCAGCTCCAACCTAGCGTACGAGCAGTACTTC | CASSNLAYEQYF
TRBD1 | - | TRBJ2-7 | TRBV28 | TGTGCCAGCAGCCCTGGGGGACAGGGGGTTTACGAGCAGTACTTC | CASSPGGQGVYEQYF
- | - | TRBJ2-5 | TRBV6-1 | TGTGCCATTCGGGCTAACCAAGAGACCCAGTACTTC | CAIRANQETQYF
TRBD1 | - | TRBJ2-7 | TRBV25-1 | TGTGCCAGCAGTGACCAGGGACAGGCCTACGAGCAGTACTTC | CASSDQGQAYEQYF
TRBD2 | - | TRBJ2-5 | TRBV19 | TGTGCCAGTAGTATTTATCGGTTGGGTCGAGCTAGCGGGAGAGACGAACCAGAAGAGACCCAGTACTTC | CASSIYRLGRASGRDEPEETQYF
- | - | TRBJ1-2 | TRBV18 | TGTGCCAGCTCAACCGGCTGGGGGATGTCTTTGAGGTTCCTTAAGTATGGCTACACCTTC | CASSTGWGMSLRFLKYGYTF
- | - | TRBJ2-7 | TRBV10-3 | TGTGCCATCAGTGAGGGTCAGGGTTACGAGCAGTACTTC | CAISEGQGYEQYF
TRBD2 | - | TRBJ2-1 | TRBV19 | TGTGCCAGTAGTATAGATCCTAGCGGTTCCTACAATGAGCAGTTCTTC | CASSIDPSGSYNEQFF
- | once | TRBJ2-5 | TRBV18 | TGTGCCAGCTCACCACAAGGGGCAGAGACCCAGTACTTC | CASSPQGAETQYF
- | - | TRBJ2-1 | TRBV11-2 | TGTGCCAGCAGCATAGAGGATGCCAGTGAGCAGTTCTTC | CASSIEDASEQFF
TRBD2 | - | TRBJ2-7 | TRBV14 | TGTGCCAGCAGCCAAGCTCTAGCGGGAGTGGAGCAGTACTTC | CASSQALAGVEQYF
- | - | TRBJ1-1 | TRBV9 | TGTGCCAGCAGCGGGTATTCCCTCGGAGCGAACACTGAAGCTTTCTTT | CASSGYSLGANTEAFF
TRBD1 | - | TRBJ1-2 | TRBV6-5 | TGTGTCAGCAGCGAAAGGGGGCGTATCTATGGCTACACCTTC | CVSSERGRIYGYTF
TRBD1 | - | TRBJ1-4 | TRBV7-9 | TGTGCCAGCAGCTTAGGAGGGACAGGACAGGAAAAACTGTTTTTT | CASSLGGTGQEKLFF
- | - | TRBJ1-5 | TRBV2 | TGTGCCAGCAGTGAACAGTTATCTGAGCCCCAGCATTTT | CASSEQLSEPQHF
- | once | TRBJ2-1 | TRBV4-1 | TGCGCCAGCAGCCAACGAACAGTTTCGAAGTTCCATGAGCAGTTCTTC | CASSQRTVSKFHEQFF
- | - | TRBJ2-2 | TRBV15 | TGTGCCACCAGCAGAGACAGGGCAACCGGGGAGCTGTTTTTT | CATSRDRATGELFF
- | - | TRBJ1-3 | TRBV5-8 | TGTGCCAGCGCCAGGGCCAGGGGCCTCATCTCTGGAAACACCATATATTTT | CASARARGLISGNTIYF
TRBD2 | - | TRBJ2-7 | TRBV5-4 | TGTGCCAGCAGCCAGGCGGGCGGACTAGCGGAGACCTACGAGCAGTACTTC | CASSQAGGLAETYEQYF
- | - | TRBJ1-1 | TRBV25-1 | TGTGCCAGCAGAGAAGGCGGAGGCACTGAAGCTTTCTTT | CASREGGGTEAFF
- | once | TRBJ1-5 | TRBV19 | TGTGCCAGTAGGCGGGACAACTCCGGTAGCAATCAGCCCCAGCATTTT | CASRRDNSGSNQPQHF
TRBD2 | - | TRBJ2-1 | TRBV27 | TGTGCCAGCACGACTAGCGGGACTCACAATGAGCAGTTCTTC | CASTTSGTHNEQFF
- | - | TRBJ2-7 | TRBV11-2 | TGTGCCAGCAGCTTAGAACCGTGGGTGGGCGAGCAGTACTTC | CASSLEPWVGEQYF
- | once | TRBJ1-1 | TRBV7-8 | TGTGCCAGCAGCCCAGTAGTACTCCCTGATTTGAACACTGAAGCTTTCTTT | CASSPVVLPDLNTEAFF
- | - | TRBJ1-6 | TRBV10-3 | TGTGCCATCAGTGAGACGAATGATTCACCCCTCCACTTT | CAISETNDSPLHF